The 5 T cell receptor beta chains below all came from one sample that was sequenced in a study of blood T cell repertoires in COVID-19. The table came from immunoSEQ multiplex PCR; TCRdb's copy has only in-frame clones and leaves some out. In the table there are 90,000 to 120,000 clones, just over 85% of which are singletons. Sequenced sample: peripheral blood. The origin of the receptors is a human donor in a cohort sampled during active COVID-19.

The chain links TRBV30 to TRBJ1-5; the D gene is possibly TRBD1 (5 bases). Looked up from germline, CDR1 is GTSNPN and CDR2 is SVGIG (reference sequence). V lost 4 bases and J lost 4, with 20 bases in between. The length of the CDR3 is 16 residues. CDR3 in amino acids: CAWTLPGTARNQPQHF. The CDR3 DNA is TGTGCCTGGACCCTCCCCGGGACTGCCAGGAATCAGCCCCAGCATTTT.

V and J are TRBV20-1 and TRBJ2-7, with 8 bases fitting TRBD2. The CDR3 is 19 amino acids. Unmatched junction bases numbered 26, after V lost 3 bases and J lost 7 bases. Germline V gene data show CDR1 as DFQATT and CDR2 as SNEGSKA (reference sequence). The DNA of the CDR3 is TGCAGTGCTAGTGTCAGATCCGGATCGGGTAGCGGGACCCCGGGGGAGCAGTACTTC. It specifies CSASVRSGSGSGTPGEQYF.

This chain joins TRBV7-3 and TRBJ2-6, with D tentatively TRBD1 (6 bases). The germline gives CDR1 SGHTA, CDR2 FQGTGA. The CDR3 runs to 17 residues. The V gene lost 5 bases and the J gene lost 0 bases, with 14 bases spanning the gap. The CDR3 DNA sequence: TGTGCCAGCAGCCCCCGACAGGCTTCCTCTGGGGCCAACGTCCTGACTTTC. This translates into CASSPRQASSGANVLTF.

The chain uses TRBV5-5 and TRBJ1-1; D not resolved. V lost 2 bases and J lost 5, with 16 bases in between. CDR3 size: 15 residues. CDR1 is SGHKS, CDR2 YYEKEE, per germline (reference sequence). CDR3 sequence: CASSFIMGVGTEAFF. The DNA of the CDR3 is TGTGCCAGCAGCTTCATAATGGGAGTGGGGACTGAAGCTTTCTTT.

This clone was detected only a few times. This chain links TRBV28 with TRBJ1-3; D may be TRBD1 (5 bases). V was pared by 2 bases and J by 4 bases, with 12 bases between. CDR3 length: 15 residues. The germline V gene has CDR1 MDHEN and CDR2 SYDVKM. The DNA for the CDR3 is TGTGCCAGCAGTTTAGGGGCAGGGCGAGGAAACACCATATATTTT. It is translated as CASSLGAGRGNTIYF. Using reference TRBV28 and TRBJ1-3 for the parts outside the CDR3, the full variable domain is DVKVTQSSRYLVKRTGEKVFLECVQDMDHENMFWYRQDPGLGLRLIYFSYDVKMKEKGDIPEGYSVSREKKERFSLILESASTNQTSMYLCASSLGAGRGNTIYFGEGSWLTVV.